Following are 22 T cell receptor beta chains from one sample sequenced in a study of cytomegalovirus exposure and HLA in healthy donors. Researchers ran the PCR with 60 Vbeta and 13 Jbeta primers. The method was immunoSEQ multiplex PCR; TCRdb's version includes in-frame clones alone and lacks a portion of them. The sample comprises just under 95,000 clones, 84% of which are singletons, and around 5.6% rests with the top ten. Material for sequencing was PBMCs. These TCRs come from a woman aged 18-30 years in good health and CMV-seropositive.

The chain uses TRBV4-1 and TRBJ2-5, with 11 bases fitting TRBD2. The germline V gene encodes CDR1 MGHRA and CDR2 YSYEKL. V lost 1 base to trimming and J lost 3 bases; unmatched junction nucleotides: 4. This CDR3 is 16 amino acids long. The CDR3, as DNA: TGCGCCAGCAGCCAAGTCCTAGCGGGGGGTAAAGAGACCCAGTACTTC. It is translated as CASSQVLAGGKETQYF.

As to this clone: Distinct nucleotide sequences in the sample also encode this CDR3. The chain is built from TRBV29-1 and TRBJ1-1; 9 bases fit TRBD1. This CDR3 is built from 13 residues. The V segment lost 6 bases and the J segment 3 bases; nucleotides outside the gene matches: 5. The germline CDR1 and CDR2 sequences are SQVTM and ANQGSEA. CDR3 region: CSVATGGDTEAFF. In nucleotides, the CDR3 is TGCAGCGTCGCGACAGGGGGGGACACTGAAGCTTTCTTT.

This chain joins TRBV25-1 and TRBJ2-5; tentative D call: TRBD1 (6 bases). Germline CDR1 and CDR2: MGHDK and SYGVNS. Trimming pared 5 bases from V and 5 bases from J, leaving 18 bases between. This CDR3 spans 15 amino acids. The CDR3 reads CASSKRDTPRETQYF. In DNA form, the CDR3 reads TGTGCCAGCAGTAAACGGGACACCCCAAGGGAGACCCAGTACTTC.

The chain employs TRBV2 and TRBJ2-7; D perhaps matches TRBD2 (6 bases). The CDR3 loop spans 16 amino acids. Per the germline V gene, CDR1 is SNHLY and CDR2 is FYNNEI. V was clipped by 6 bases and J by 2 bases, with 20 bases between them. DNA for the CDR3: TGTGCCAGCAGGAGAGGAGCGGAGCGGGCCCCCTACGAGCAGTACTTC. Its protein product is CASRRGAERAPYEQYF.

The genes are TRBV4-1 and TRBJ1-5; 7 nucleotides agree with TRBD1. With V trimmed by 2 bases and J by 0 bases, 7 bases remained unmatched. Germline V gene sequence: CDR1 MGHRA, CDR2 YSYEKL. This CDR3 has 17 amino acids. CDR3 amino acids: CASSQTPGTVSNQPQHF. The CDR3 nucleotides read TGCGCCAGCAGCCAAACACCTGGGACAGTTAGCAATCAGCCCCAGCATTTT.

The J gene is TRBJ2-7, the V gene TRBV7-9; TRBD2 matches at 7 bases. The CDR3 has 14 residues. Trimming took 0 bases from V and 1 from J; bases not matched to a gene: 0. Germline loops: CDR1 SEHNR, CDR2 FQNEAQ (reference sequence). The CDR3 bases are TGTGCCAGCAGCTTAGCGCGGGAGTCCTACGAGCAGTACTTC. It yields the protein CASSLARESYEQYF.

The chain recombines TRBV9 with TRBJ1-2; 7 bases are a match to TRBD1. J was trimmed by 0 bases and V by 3 bases; bases with no gene match: 5. CDR1 and CDR2 from the germline V gene are SGDLS and YYNGEE. The CDR3 is 15 amino acids. The CDR3 DNA reads as TGTGCCAGCAGCGAGGGGGACAGCTCTAACTATGGCTACACCTTC. Translated, it gives CASSEGDSSNYGYTF.

This chain uses TRBV18 with TRBJ2-6; D uncertain. The germline gives CDR1 KGHSH, CDR2 LQKENI. The CDR3 has 18 residues. V was cut by 3 bases and J by 0 bases, with 15 bases left in between. The CDR3 loop is CASSPSAVASSGANVLTF. As DNA, the CDR3 is TGTGCCAGCTCACCCAGTGCGGTAGCCAGCTCTGGGGCCAACGTCCTGACTTTC.

The chain recombines TRBV28 with TRBJ2-2; D perhaps matches TRBD1 (6 bases). Trimming took off 3 bases at V and 1 base at J, with 12 bases between the two ends. CDR3 length: 16 residues. Germline lookup yields CDR1 MDHEN and CDR2 SYDVKM. CDR3 DNA: TGTGCCAGCAGTTTCCTCCCGGGACAGAACACCGGGGAGCTGTTTTTT. As protein: CASSFLPGQNTGELFF.

The rearrangement joins TRBV12-5 to TRBJ2-1, with unresolved D. Germline V gives CDR1 LGHNT, CDR2 FRNRAP. Trimming cost V 4 bases and J 1 base, with 8 bases left between them. CDR3 length: 14 amino acids. This CDR3 is CASGSEVSYNEQFF. CDR3 bases: TGTGCTAGTGGTTCTGAGGTTTCCTACAATGAGCAGTTCTTC. Supplemented by reference TRBV12-5 and TRBJ2-1, the full variable domain reads DARVTQTPRHKVTEMGQEVTMRCQPILGHNTVFWYRQTMMQGLELLAYFRNRAPLDDSGMPKDRFSAEMPDATLATLKIQPSEPRDSAVYFCASGSEVSYNEQFFGPGTRLTVL.

The chain recombines TRBV28 with TRBJ2-1; D possibly corresponds to TRBD2 (5 bases). CDR1 and CDR2 (germline): MDHEN, SYDVKM. This CDR3 is 16 amino acids long. Trimming shortened V by 6 bases and J by 1 base, and 16 bases separated the two germline ends. The CDR3 coding sequence is TGTGCCAGCAGCCCCGCAACTAGTTGGTCCTACAATGAGCAGTTCTTC. It codes for CASSPATSWSYNEQFF.

The V and J genes are TRBV6-1 and TRBJ1-5, with D possibly being TRBD1 (6 bases). Looked up from germline, CDR1 is MNHNS and CDR2 is SASEGT. Between the trimmed V and J ends, which lost 10 bases and 0 bases, there was a span of 13 bases. This CDR3 spans 14 amino acids. CDR3 bases: TGTGCCACCCGGACAGCAAGTAGCAATCAGCCCCAGCATTTT. This translates into CATRTASSNQPQHF.

The rearrangement uses TRBV19 and TRBJ1-5; no definite D call. Germline CDR1 LNHDA, CDR2 SQIVND (reference sequence). The CDR3 spans 16 residues. V dropped 4 bases and J dropped 0 bases, with 13 bases sitting between them. The CDR3 DNA reads TGTGCCAGTAGTACTCGGGCGGGATATAGCAATCAGCCCCAGCATTTT. This gives the protein CASSTRAGYSNQPQHF.

This chain links TRBV2 with TRBJ2-7; possibly TRBD2 for D (5 bases). The CDR3 is made up of 12 amino acids. Germline lookup yields CDR1 SNHLY and CDR2 FYNNEI. Trimming stripped 6 bases from V and 3 bases from J, with 9 bases between. The CDR3 reads CASRDLNYEQYF. The CDR3 DNA reads as TGTGCCAGCAGGGACTTAAACTACGAGCAGTACTTC.

This clone was recorded a few times. J is TRBJ1-1 and V is TRBV10-3, with 7 bases aligning to TRBD1. J lost 0 bases, V lost 6 bases, and 4 bases had no gene match. Per germline, CDR1 ENHRY and CDR2 SYGVKD. The CDR3 sequence is 14 residues long. DNA for the CDR3: TGTGCCATCAGAGGACAGGTAATGAACACTGAAGCTTTCTTT. As protein: CAIRGQVMNTEAFF.

V is TRBV11-2 and J is TRBJ2-3, with 8 nucleotides matching TRBD2. The germline CDR1 and CDR2 sequences are SGHAT and FQNNGV. The CDR3 consists of 15 residues. V lost 5 bases to trimming and J lost 6 bases; unmatched junction nucleotides: 10. CDR3 coding DNA: TGTGCCAGCAGCCCCCGTGCGGGGGGCTTGGATACGCAGTATTTT. As protein: CASSPRAGGLDTQYF.

This clone was counted only a few times. For the CDR3, the DNA is TGTGCCAGCAGCTCAGGGTCCACATCTGACTACGAGCAGTACTTC. It encodes CASSSGSTSDYEQYF. J is TRBJ2-7 and V is TRBV11-3; D might be TRBD1 (5 bases). The germline CDR1 and CDR2 sequences are SGHNT and YENEEA. Trimming pared 4 bases from V and 3 bases from J, leaving 16 bases between. The CDR3 loop spans 15 amino acids.

The chain links TRBV29-1 to TRBJ1-2, with D unresolved. Trimming stripped 1 base from V and 3 bases from J, with 15 bases between. Germline V gene lookup returns CDR1 SQVTM and CDR2 ANQGSEA. CDR3 length: 15 amino acids. CDR3: CSVEAWEGNDYGYTF. CDR3 nucleotides: TGCAGCGTTGAAGCTTGGGAGGGTAACGACTATGGCTACACCTTC.

The gene calls are TRBV14 and TRBJ1-5; D is unclear. This CDR3 is built from 14 residues. Trimming removed 3 bases at V and 5 bases at J, with 11 bases between. CDR1 is SGHDN, CDR2 FVKESK, per germline. The CDR3, as DNA: TGTGCCAGCAGCCACCTGACCGACTATCAGCCCCAGCATTTT. This encodes CASSHLTDYQPQHF.

This clone occurred once. V and J are TRBV7-9 and TRBJ2-2; a weak D match, TRBD2 (5 bases). In germline, CDR1 is SEHNR, CDR2 FQNEAQ (reference sequence). The CDR3 is 17 amino acids. The V and J ends lost 4 bases and 7 bases respectively, with 22 bases between them. CDR3 region: CASSSPLAVFKVGELFF. In DNA form, the CDR3 reads TGTGCCAGCAGCTCCCCCCTAGCCGTCTTTAAGGTCGGGGAGCTGTTTTTT.

The chain carries TRBV5-1 and TRBJ2-5; weak D call: TRBD2 (7 bases). The CDR3 is made up of 14 amino acids. V gave up 3 bases and J gave up 5 bases, with 14 bases separating them. Germline V gives CDR1 SGHRS, CDR2 YFSETQ. The CDR3, as DNA: TGCGCCAGCAGCTGGGGGGGGGCCTGGGAGACCCAGTACTTC. Protein: CASSWGGAWETQYF.

The chain recombines TRBV5-1 with TRBJ1-2; 9 bases agree with TRBD1. Per the germline V gene, CDR1 is SGHRS and CDR2 is YFSETQ. V was pared by 0 bases and J by 4 bases, with 4 bases of the junction left unmatched. The CDR3 has 15 residues. The CDR3 coding sequence is TGCGCCAGCAGCTTGGGGACAGGGGTCGGCTATGGCTACACCTTC. Amino acids: CASSLGTGVGYGYTF.